The TCR beta chain described here comes from a study of immune heterogeneity within non-small cell lung tumors. Multiplex PCR with 32 V and 13 J primers amplified TCR beta CDR3. TCRdb reanalysed the multiplex PCR reads using MiXCR and keeps one entry per CDR3 protein. This table has around 3,600 distinct CDR3 sequences, 37% appearing once. Bulk tumor genomic DNA was the template, and each sample received around 650 ng. Several biopsies were spaced far apart within each primary tumor and obtained as surgery took place. Curative surgical treatment was performed in patients who had newly diagnosed, untreated non-small cell lung cancer. CDR3 length equals 15 residues. Deletions cut 8 bases from V and 5 bases from J, with 20 bases between. From germline, CDR1 is SGDLS and CDR2 YYNGEE.

V gene TRBV9 combines with J gene TRBJ1-5, with a possible D match to TRBD1 (6 bases). This TCR came from a man between 65 and 79 years old with non-small cell lung cancer. Sequences were obtained from lung tumor tissue. The CDR3 protein is CASSPQGNSYQPQHF. The CDR3 DNA is TGTGCCAGTTCCCCACAGGGAAACAGTTATCAGCCCCAGCATTTT.